This is a list of T cell receptor beta chains from one sample in a study of blood T cell repertoires in COVID-19. Only in-frame clones appear in the TCRdb table, and some are missing; sequencing was by immunoSEQ multiplex PCR. Of 200,000 to 250,000 clones in the sample, approximately 85% were seen once. Sequencing was carried out using peripheral blood. Source of these receptors: a man in his fifties with COVID-19, enrolled during active disease. CDR3s include the opening cysteine and the closing phenylalanine or tryptophan. Each record gives: V gene, J gene, D gene, clone size, CDR3 DNA, CDR3 protein. The D gene is left open where the match is weak. Rows give clone size only sometimes, using once, few, many, or a class for an expanded clone.

v_call: TRBV19
j_call: TRBJ1-3
d_call: -
clone_size: -
cdr3_nt: TGTGCCAGTAGTAGAGGCAGTGGAAACACCATATATTTT
cdr3_aa: CASSRGSGNTIYF

v_call: TRBV12-3/TRBV12-4
j_call: TRBJ2-1
d_call: -
clone_size: -
cdr3_nt: TGTGCCAGCCGATGGGGGGTCAACAATGAGCAGTTCTTC
cdr3_aa: CASRWGVNNEQFF

v_call: TRBV5-4
j_call: TRBJ2-3
d_call: -
clone_size: -
cdr3_nt: TGTGCCAGCAGCCCTGGGGGCACTAGCACAGATACGCAGTATTTT
cdr3_aa: CASSPGGTSTDTQYF

v_call: TRBV7-2
j_call: TRBJ2-7
d_call: -
clone_size: -
cdr3_nt: TGTGCCAGCAGCTTAGGTTCGGGGCTGGCGGGGGAGCAGTACTTC
cdr3_aa: CASSLGSGLAGEQYF

v_call: TRBV4-1
j_call: TRBJ1-2
d_call: TRBD1
clone_size: few
cdr3_nt: TGCGCCAGCAGCCCTACGGACAGGGGAAAGTACACCTTC
cdr3_aa: CASSPTDRGKYTF

v_call: TRBV7-9
j_call: TRBJ1-2
d_call: TRBD1
clone_size: once
cdr3_nt: TGTGCCAGCATCGTTCTATGGGCAGGGGGCGAATACTATGGCTACACCTTC
cdr3_aa: CASIVLWAGGEYYGYTF

v_call: TRBV6-5
j_call: TRBJ2-3
d_call: TRBD1
clone_size: -
cdr3_nt: TGTGCCAGCAGTAGACAGGGTAGCACAGATACGCAGTATTTT
cdr3_aa: CASSRQGSTDTQYF

v_call: TRBV6-1
j_call: TRBJ2-5
d_call: TRBD2
clone_size: -
cdr3_nt: TGTGCCAGCAGTGGGCTAGCGGGCCGGTACCAAGAGACCCAGTACTTC
cdr3_aa: CASSGLAGRYQETQYF

v_call: TRBV29-1
j_call: TRBJ2-1
d_call: -
clone_size: -
cdr3_nt: TGCAGCGTTGGTCAGATCAATGAGCAGTTCTTC
cdr3_aa: CSVGQINEQFF

v_call: TRBV11-2
j_call: TRBJ2-3
d_call: -
clone_size: -
cdr3_nt: TGTGCCAGCAGCTTAGTAACAGCCAGGGATACGCAGTATTTT
cdr3_aa: CASSLVTARDTQYF

v_call: TRBV2
j_call: TRBJ1-2
d_call: TRBD1
clone_size: -
cdr3_nt: TGTGCCAGCAGTCCCGGGACAGGGAACTATGGCTACACCTTC
cdr3_aa: CASSPGTGNYGYTF

v_call: TRBV12-2
j_call: TRBJ1-3
d_call: -
clone_size: -
cdr3_nt: TGTGCAAGTCGCTCCTGGGACAGGGGAGGTTTTGGAAACACCATATATTTT
cdr3_aa: CASRSWDRGGFGNTIYF

v_call: TRBV9
j_call: TRBJ1-6
d_call: -
clone_size: -
cdr3_nt: TGTGCCAGCAGCGTAGGAGGGAGCAATTCACCCCTCCACTTT
cdr3_aa: CASSVGGSNSPLHF

v_call: TRBV7-8
j_call: TRBJ2-7
d_call: TRBD1
clone_size: -
cdr3_nt: TGTGCCAGCAGACACTCCGGGACAGGGTCCTACGAGCAGTACTTC
cdr3_aa: CASRHSGTGSYEQYF

v_call: TRBV6-5
j_call: TRBJ2-3
d_call: TRBD1
clone_size: -
cdr3_nt: TGTGCCAGCAGAAATACAGGGGAAGATACGCAGTATTTT
cdr3_aa: CASRNTGEDTQYF

v_call: TRBV19
j_call: TRBJ2-7
d_call: -
clone_size: -
cdr3_nt: TGTGCCAGTAGTATGGTAGCCAGGGAAAGCTACGAGCAGTACTTC
cdr3_aa: CASSMVARESYEQYF

v_call: TRBV5-5
j_call: TRBJ2-1
d_call: TRBD1
clone_size: -
cdr3_nt: TGTGCCAGCAGCTATCCGGGACAGGGGGTTAACAATGAGCAGTTCTTC
cdr3_aa: CASSYPGQGVNNEQFF

v_call: TRBV7-9
j_call: TRBJ2-1
d_call: TRBD2
clone_size: -
cdr3_nt: TGTGCCAGCAGCCTAGCCAGACTAGCGGGGGGCCCCCCCAATGAGCAGTTCTTC
cdr3_aa: CASSLARLAGGPPNEQFF

v_call: TRBV12-3/TRBV12-4
j_call: TRBJ2-2
d_call: -
clone_size: -
cdr3_nt: TGTGCCAGCACCTTAGGAGGCGGGGAGCTGTTTTTT
cdr3_aa: CASTLGGGELFF

v_call: TRBV14
j_call: TRBJ2-3
d_call: -
clone_size: -
cdr3_nt: TGTGCCAGCAGCCTAAGACAGTTCACAGATACGCAGTATTTT
cdr3_aa: CASSLRQFTDTQYF

v_call: TRBV25-1
j_call: TRBJ2-7
d_call: -
clone_size: -
cdr3_nt: TGTGCCAGCAGTGAATTGAGGGAGCAGTACTTC
cdr3_aa: CASSELREQYF

v_call: TRBV15
j_call: TRBJ1-1
d_call: TRBD1
clone_size: -
cdr3_nt: TGTGCCACCAGCAAAGGGACAGGGGGCTACACTGAAGCTTTCTTT
cdr3_aa: CATSKGTGGYTEAFF

v_call: TRBV2
j_call: TRBJ1-3
d_call: TRBD1
clone_size: -
cdr3_nt: TGTGCCAGCAGAGACGACAGGGATCCAGGAAACACCATATATTTT
cdr3_aa: CASRDDRDPGNTIYF